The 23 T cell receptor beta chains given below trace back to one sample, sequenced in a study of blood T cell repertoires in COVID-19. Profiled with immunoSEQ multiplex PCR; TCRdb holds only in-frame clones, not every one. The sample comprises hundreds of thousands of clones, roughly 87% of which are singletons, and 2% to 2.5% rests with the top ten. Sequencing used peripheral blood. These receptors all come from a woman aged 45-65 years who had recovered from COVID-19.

CDR3 nucleotide sequence: TGTGCCAGCAGCCTCCGACGGGTAGGTGAAGCTTTCTTT. It codes for CASSLRRVGEAFF. V is TRBV7-2 and J is TRBJ1-1; no reliable D call. Trimming removed 5 bases at V and 7 bases at J, with 14 bases between. Germline CDR1 SGHTA, CDR2 FQGNSA. CDR3 length: 13 residues. Full variable domain (remainder filled in from reference TRBV7-2 and TRBJ1-1): GAGVSQSPSNKVTEKGKDVELRCDPISGHTALYWYRQSLGQGLEFLIYFQGNSAPDKSGLPSDRFSAERTGGSVSTLTIQRTQQEDSAVYLCASSLRRVGEAFFGQGTRLTVV.

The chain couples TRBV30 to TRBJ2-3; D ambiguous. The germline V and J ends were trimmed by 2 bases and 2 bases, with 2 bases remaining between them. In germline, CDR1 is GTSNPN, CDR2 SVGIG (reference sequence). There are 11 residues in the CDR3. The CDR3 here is CAWSHTDTQYF. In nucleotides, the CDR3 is TGTGCCTGGAGTCACACAGATACGCAGTATTTT.

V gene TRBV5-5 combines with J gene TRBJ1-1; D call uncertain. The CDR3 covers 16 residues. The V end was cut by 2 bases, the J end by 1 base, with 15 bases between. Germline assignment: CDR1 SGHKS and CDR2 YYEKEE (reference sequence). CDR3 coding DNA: TGTGCCAGCAGCTTAATACCCAGTTCTTGGAACACTGAAGCTTTCTTT. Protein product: CASSLIPSSWNTEAFF.

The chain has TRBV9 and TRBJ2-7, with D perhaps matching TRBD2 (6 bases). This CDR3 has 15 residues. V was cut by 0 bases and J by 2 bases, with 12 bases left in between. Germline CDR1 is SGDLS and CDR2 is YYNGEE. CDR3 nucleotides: TGTGCCAGCAGCGTAGGCGGGGCCCCGGCCTACGAGCAGTACTTC. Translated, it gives CASSVGGAPAYEQYF.

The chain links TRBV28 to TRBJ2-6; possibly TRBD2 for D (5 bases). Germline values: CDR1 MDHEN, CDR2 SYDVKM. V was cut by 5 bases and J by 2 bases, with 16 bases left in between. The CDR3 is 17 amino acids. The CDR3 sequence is CASSLTGMPPGANVLTF. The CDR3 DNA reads TGTGCCAGCAGTCTGACCGGGATGCCCCCTGGGGCCAACGTCCTGACTTTC.

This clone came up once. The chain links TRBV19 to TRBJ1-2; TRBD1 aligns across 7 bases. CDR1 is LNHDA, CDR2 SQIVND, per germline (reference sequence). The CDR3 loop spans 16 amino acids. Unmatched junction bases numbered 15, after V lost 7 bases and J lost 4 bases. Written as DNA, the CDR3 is TGTGCCAGTACCAAGGGGGCCAGGGAAGGGGTCTATGGCTACACCTTC. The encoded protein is CASTKGAREGVYGYTF.

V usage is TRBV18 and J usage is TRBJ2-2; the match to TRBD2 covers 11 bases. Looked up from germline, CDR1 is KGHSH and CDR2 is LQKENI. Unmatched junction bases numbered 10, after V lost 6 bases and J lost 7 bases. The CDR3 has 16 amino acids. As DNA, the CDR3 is TGTGCCAGCTCGCATACTAGCGGGAGAGTTGGCGGGGAGCTGTTTTTT. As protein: CASSHTSGRVGGELFF.

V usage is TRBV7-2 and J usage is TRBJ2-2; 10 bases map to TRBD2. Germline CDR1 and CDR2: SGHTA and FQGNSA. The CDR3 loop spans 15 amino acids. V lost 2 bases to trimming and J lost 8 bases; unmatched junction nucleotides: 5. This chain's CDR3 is CASSLPSGRAGELFF. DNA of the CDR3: TGTGCCAGCAGCTTACCCAGCGGGAGGGCGGGGGAGCTGTTTTTT.

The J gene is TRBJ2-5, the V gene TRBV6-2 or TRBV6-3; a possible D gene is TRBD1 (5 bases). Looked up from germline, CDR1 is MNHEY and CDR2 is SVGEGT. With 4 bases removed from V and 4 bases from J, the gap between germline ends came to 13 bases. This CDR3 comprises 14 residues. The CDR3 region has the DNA TGTGCCAGCAGTTTCGATCAAGGGGCAGAGACCCAGTACTTC. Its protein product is CASSFDQGAETQYF.

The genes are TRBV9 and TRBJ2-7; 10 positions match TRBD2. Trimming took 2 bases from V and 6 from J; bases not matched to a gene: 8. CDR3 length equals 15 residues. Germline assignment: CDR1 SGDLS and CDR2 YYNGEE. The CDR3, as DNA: TGTGCCAGCAGCGTCGGTAGCGGGGGGCCAATCGAGCAGTACTTC. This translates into CASSVGSGGPIEQYF.

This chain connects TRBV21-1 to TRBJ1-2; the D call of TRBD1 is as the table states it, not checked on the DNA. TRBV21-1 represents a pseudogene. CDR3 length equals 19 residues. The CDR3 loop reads CASSAPPGTGGAPNYGYTF. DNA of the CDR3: TGTGCCAGCAGCGCACCTCCCGGGACAGGGGGTGCCCCTAACTATGGCTACACCTTC.

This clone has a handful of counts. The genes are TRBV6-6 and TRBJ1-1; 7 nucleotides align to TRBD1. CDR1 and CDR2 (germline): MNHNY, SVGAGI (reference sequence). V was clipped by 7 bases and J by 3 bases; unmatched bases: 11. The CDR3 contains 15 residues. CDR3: CASKKGRQGDTEAFF. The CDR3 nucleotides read TGTGCCAGCAAAAAGGGGCGCCAGGGGGACACTGAAGCTTTCTTT.

The CDR3 spells CASSSTGTGISGANVLTF. The CDR3 nucleotides read TGTGCCAGCAGCTCAACCGGGACAGGGATTTCCGGGGCCAACGTCCTGACTTTC. This chain uses TRBV7-3 with TRBJ2-6, with TRBD1 matching over 9 bases. Per germline, CDR1 SGHTA and CDR2 FQGTGA. The CDR3 is made up of 18 amino acids. V shed 4 bases, J shed 4 bases, and the junction held 11 bases outside the gene matches.

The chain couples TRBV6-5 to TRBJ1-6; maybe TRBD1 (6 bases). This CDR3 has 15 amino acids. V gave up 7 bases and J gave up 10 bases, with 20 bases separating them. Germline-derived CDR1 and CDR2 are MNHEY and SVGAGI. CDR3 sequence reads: CASTERSRGKSPLHF. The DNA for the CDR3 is TGTGCCAGCACCGAAAGGTCAAGGGGGAAGTCACCCCTCCACTTT.

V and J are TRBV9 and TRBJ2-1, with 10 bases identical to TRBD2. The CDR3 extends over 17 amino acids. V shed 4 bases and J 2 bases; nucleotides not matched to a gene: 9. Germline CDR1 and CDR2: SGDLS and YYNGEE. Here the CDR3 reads CASSLSPGLATYNEQFF. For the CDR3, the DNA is TGTGCCAGCAGCCTTTCTCCGGGACTAGCGACCTACAATGAGCAGTTCTTC.

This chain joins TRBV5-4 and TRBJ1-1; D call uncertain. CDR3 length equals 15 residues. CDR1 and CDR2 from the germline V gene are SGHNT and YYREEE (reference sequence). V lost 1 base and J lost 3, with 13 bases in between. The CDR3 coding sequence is TGTGCCAGCAGCTTGCATGGGAGCTCGGACACTGAAGCTTTCTTT. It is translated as CASSLHGSSDTEAFF.

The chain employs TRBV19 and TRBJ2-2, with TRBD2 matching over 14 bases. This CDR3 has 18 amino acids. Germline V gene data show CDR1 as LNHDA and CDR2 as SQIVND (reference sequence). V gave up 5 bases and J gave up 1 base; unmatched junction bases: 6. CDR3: CASSVGLAGGLNTGELFF. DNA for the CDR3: TGTGCCAGTAGTGTAGGACTAGCGGGGGGCCTGAACACCGGGGAGCTGTTTTTT. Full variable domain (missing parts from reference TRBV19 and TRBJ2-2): DGGITQSPKYLFRKEGQNVTLSCEQNLNHDAMYWYRQDPGQGLRLIYYSQIVNDFQKGDIAEGYSVSREKKESFPLTVTSAQKNPTAFYLCASSVGLAGGLNTGELFFGEGSRLTVL.

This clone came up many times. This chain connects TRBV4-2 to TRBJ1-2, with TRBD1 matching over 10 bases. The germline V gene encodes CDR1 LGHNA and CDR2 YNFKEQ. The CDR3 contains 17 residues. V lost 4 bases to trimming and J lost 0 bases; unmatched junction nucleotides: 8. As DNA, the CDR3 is TGTGCCAGCAGCCCTCCGGGACAGGGGTTTGCTAACTATGGCTACACCTTC. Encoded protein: CASSPPGQGFANYGYTF.

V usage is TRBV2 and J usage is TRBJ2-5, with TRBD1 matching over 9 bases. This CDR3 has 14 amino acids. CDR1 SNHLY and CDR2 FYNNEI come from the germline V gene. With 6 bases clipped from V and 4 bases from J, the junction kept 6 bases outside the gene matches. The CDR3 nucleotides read TGTGCCAGCAGCCTCCGGGACAGGGTAGAGACCCAGTACTTC. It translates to CASSLRDRVETQYF.

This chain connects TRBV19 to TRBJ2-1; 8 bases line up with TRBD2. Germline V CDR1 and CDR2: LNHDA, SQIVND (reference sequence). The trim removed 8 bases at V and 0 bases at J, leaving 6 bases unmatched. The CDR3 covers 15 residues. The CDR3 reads CASAVAGSSYNEQFF. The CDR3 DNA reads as TGTGCCAGTGCGGTAGCGGGAAGCTCCTACAATGAGCAGTTCTTC.

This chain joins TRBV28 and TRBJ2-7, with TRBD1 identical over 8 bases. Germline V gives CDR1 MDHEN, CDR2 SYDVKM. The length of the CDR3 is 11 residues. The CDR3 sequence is CATGQAYEQYF. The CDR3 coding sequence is TGTGCAACGGGACAGGCCTACGAGCAGTACTTC. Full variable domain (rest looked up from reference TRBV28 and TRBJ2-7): DVKVTQSSRYLVKRTGEKVFLECVQDMDHENMFWYRQDPGLGLRLIYFSYDVKMKEKGDIPEGYSVSREKKERFSLILESASTNQTSMYLCATGQAYEQYFGPGTRLTVT.

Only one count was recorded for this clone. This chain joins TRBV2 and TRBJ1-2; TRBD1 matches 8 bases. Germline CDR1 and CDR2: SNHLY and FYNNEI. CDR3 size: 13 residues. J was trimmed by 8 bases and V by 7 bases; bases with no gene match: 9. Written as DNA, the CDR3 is TGTGCCAGCAAAGCCGGACAGGGCGGGGGCTACACCTTC. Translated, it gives CASKAGQGGGYTF.

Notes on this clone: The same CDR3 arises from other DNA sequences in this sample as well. DNA of the CDR3: TGTGCCAGCGCCGGGACAGGGTATGGCTACACCTTC. This sequence encodes CASAGTGYGYTF. The chain recombines TRBV2 with TRBJ1-2, with 9 positions matching TRBD1. This CDR3 is built from 12 residues. Germline V lookup: CDR1 SNHLY, CDR2 FYNNEI. V lost 8 bases and J lost 5; bases outside the gene matches: 3.